These 14 T cell receptor beta chains came from one sample sequenced in a study of OX40 agonist ivuxolimab in advanced cancers. Measured with immunoSEQ multiplex PCR; TCRdb has only the in-frame clones, and not every one. The sample holds about 26,000 clones, roughly 70% seen once. The sample here was CD4+ or CD8+ T cells sorted from blood, taken in a trial of the OX40 agonist ivuxolimab. All receptors come from an adult with an advanced solid tumor such as melanoma, head and neck, liver or kidney cancer.

The rearrangement links TRBV19 to TRBJ2-7, with 8 nucleotides matching TRBD1. Germline CDR1 reads LNHDA; CDR2 reads SQIVND (reference sequence). This CDR3 has 14 amino acids. Trimming took 9 bases from V and 0 from J; bases not matched to a gene: 7. The CDR3 is CASRYRGSSYEQYF. DNA for the CDR3: TGTGCCAGCCGGTACAGGGGGAGCTCCTACGAGCAGTACTTC.

V gene TRBV4-1 combines with J gene TRBJ1-3; TRBD1 aligns across 10 bases. Germline loops: CDR1 MGHRA, CDR2 YSYEKL. Trimming at V came to 0 bases and at J to 1 base, leaving 3 bases not matched to a gene. The CDR3 length is 17 residues. The CDR3, as DNA: TGCGCCAGCAGCCAAGAACGGACAGGGGGGTCTGGAAACACCATATATTTT. This gives the protein CASSQERTGGSGNTIYF.

This clone was found a few times. The chain employs TRBV5-3 and TRBJ1-6, with D unclear. TRBV5-3 is designated an ORF whose function remains uncertain. The CDR3 is 14 amino acids. V was shortened by 0 bases and J by 13 bases, with 14 bases between the two germline ends. CDR3 sequence: CARSLVSLDGPLHF. CDR3 bases: TGTGCCAGAAGCTTGGTTAGCCTAGATGGGCCCCTCCACTTT.

The genes are TRBV4-1 and TRBJ2-7; 12 bases are shared with TRBD2. The CDR3 is made up of 18 amino acids. V shed 1 base and J 2 bases; nucleotides not matched to a gene: 9. Germline V gene data show CDR1 as MGHRA and CDR2 as YSYEKL. CDR3 DNA: TGCGCCAGCAGCCAAGGTCGAACTAGCGGGGGGAGAACCTACGAGCAGTACTTC. It translates to CASSQGRTSGGRTYEQYF.

This chain uses TRBV11-2 with TRBJ2-4, with D possibly matching TRBD2 (6 bases). CDR1 is SGHAT, CDR2 FQNNGV, per germline. This CDR3 comprises 11 residues. The V end lost 5 bases, the J end lost 7 bases, and 6 bases lay between the germline ends. The CDR3 DNA reads TGTGCCAGCAGCGCGGGGAACATTCAGTACTTC. Translation gives CASSAGNIQYF.

The rearrangement joins TRBV4-1 to TRBJ2-7, with D possibly called TRBD1 or TRBD2 (5 bases each). The CDR3 runs 15 residues. Germline assignment: CDR1 MGHRA and CDR2 YSYEKL. The V end lost 0 bases, the J end lost 6 bases, and 15 bases lay between the germline ends. CDR3 bases: TGCGCCAGCAGCCAAGAACGCAAGGGACGGATCGAGCAGTACTTC. It specifies CASSQERKGRIEQYF.

The chain recombines TRBV7-2 with TRBJ2-3; TRBD2 aligns across 14 bases. The V and J ends lost 1 base and 11 bases, in that order; junction bases with no gene match: 5. Germline values: CDR1 SGHTA, CDR2 FQGNSA. This CDR3 is built from 15 residues. For the CDR3, the DNA is TGTGCCAGCAGCTTAGATAGGGGACTAGCGGGGGTGCAGTATTTT. Its translation is CASSLDRGLAGVQYF.

This clone occurred a few times. The chain carries TRBV11-1 and TRBJ2-3, with D perhaps matching TRBD1 or TRBD2 (5 bases each). V dropped 5 bases and J dropped 2 bases, with 14 bases sitting between them. There are 15 residues in the CDR3. Per the germline V gene, CDR1 is SGHAT and CDR2 is FQDESV (reference sequence). CDR3 sequence reads: CASSPRDDNTDTQYF. The DNA of the CDR3 is TGTGCCAGCAGCCCTAGGGACGACAACACAGATACGCAGTATTTT.

About this clone itself: Compared with germline, one end of the junction differs, possibly owing to a read error. The chain uses TRBV5-1 and TRBJ2-5, with 9 bases identical to TRBD2. This CDR3 is 20 amino acids long. Germline assignment: CDR1 SGHRS and CDR2 YFSETQ. CDR3 sequence reads: CARSPGTRGGANPSGETQYF. CDR3 sequence (DNA): TGCGCCCGCAGCCCCGGGACTCGCGGGGGGGCCAATCCGAGCGGGGAGACCCAGTACTTC.

This clone was seen only a few times. The chain recombines TRBV5-4 with TRBJ2-3, with D perhaps being TRBD1 or TRBD2 (6 bases each). Germline-derived CDR1 and CDR2 are SGHNT and YYREEE (reference sequence). This CDR3 is 16 amino acids long. V gave up 0 bases and J gave up 3 bases, with 14 bases separating them. The DNA of the CDR3 is TGTGCCAGCAGCTTGGCGGGGGCTTCTCGTACAGATACGCAGTATTTT. Its protein product is CASSLAGASRTDTQYF.

The chain carries TRBV11-2 and TRBJ2-1, with TRBD1 identical over 7 bases. This CDR3 is built from 13 residues. J was trimmed by 6 bases and V by 5 bases; bases with no gene match: 4. Germline CDR1 and CDR2: SGHAT and FQNNGV. The DNA of the CDR3 is TGTGCCAGCAGCCGGAACAGGGGCAATGAGCAGTTCTTC. Its translation is CASSRNRGNEQFF. Combining the CDR3 with reference TRBV11-2 and TRBJ2-1 gives the whole variable domain EAGVAQSPRYKIIEKRQSVAFWCNPISGHATLYWYQQILGQGPKLLIQFQNNGVVDDSQLPKDRFSAERLKGVDSTLKIQPAKLEDSAVYLCASSRNRGNEQFFGPGTRLTVL.

J is TRBJ1-4 and V is TRBV2; D unresolved. This CDR3 has 13 amino acids. The germline V gene encodes CDR1 SNHLY and CDR2 FYNNEI. The V end lost 3 bases, the J end lost 11 bases, and 13 bases lay between the germline ends. The CDR3 DNA reads as TGTGCCAGCAGTGATCTATTATCCGGGAAACTGTTTTTT. Protein product: CASSDLLSGKLFF.

The chain carries TRBV9 and TRBJ1-1; 8 bases match TRBD1. Germline loops: CDR1 SGDLS, CDR2 YYNGEE. The length of the CDR3 is 14 residues. J lost 4 bases, V lost 4 bases, and 6 bases had no gene match. In nucleotides, the CDR3 is TGTGCCAGCAGCTCAGGGGGCTCGACCACTGAAGCTTTCTTT. This codes for CASSSGGSTTEAFF.

This chain links TRBV7-2 with TRBJ2-6; D may be TRBD1 or TRBD2 (6 bases each). Germline assignment: CDR1 SGHTA and CDR2 FQGNSA. The CDR3 runs to 16 residues. V lost 5 bases and J 3 bases, leaving 14 bases between the germline ends. CDR3 DNA sequence: TGTGCCAGCAGCGTTTTCGGGGGCCTTGGGGCCAACGTCCTGACTTTC. Translation gives CASSVFGGLGANVLTF.